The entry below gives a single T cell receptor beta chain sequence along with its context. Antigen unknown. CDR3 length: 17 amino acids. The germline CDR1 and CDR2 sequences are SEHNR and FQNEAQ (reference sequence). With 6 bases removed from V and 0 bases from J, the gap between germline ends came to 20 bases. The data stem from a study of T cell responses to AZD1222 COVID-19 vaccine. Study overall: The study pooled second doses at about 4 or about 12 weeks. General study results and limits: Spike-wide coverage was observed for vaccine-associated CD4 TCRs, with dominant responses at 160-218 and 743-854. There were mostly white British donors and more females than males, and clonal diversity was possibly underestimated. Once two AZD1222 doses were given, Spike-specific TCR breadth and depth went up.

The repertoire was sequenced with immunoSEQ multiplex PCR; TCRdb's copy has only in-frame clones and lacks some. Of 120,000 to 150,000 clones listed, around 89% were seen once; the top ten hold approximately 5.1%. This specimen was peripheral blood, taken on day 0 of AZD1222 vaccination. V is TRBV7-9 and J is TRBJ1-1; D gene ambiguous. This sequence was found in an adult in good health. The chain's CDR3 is CASSPWTGQWVNTEAFF. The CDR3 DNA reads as TGTGCCAGCAGTCCCTGGACGGGCCAATGGGTGAACACTGAAGCTTTCTTT.